This T cell receptor beta chain emerged from a study of long-term antiretroviral therapy in people with HIV. The CDR3 runs 15 residues. Trimming pared 0 bases from V and 5 bases from J, leaving 10 bases between. Germline values: CDR1 SGHDN, CDR2 FVKESK. Comment on this clone: What it binds is unknown.

Per donor, a minimum of one pre-ART and a minimum of two post-ART PBMC samples were available. Each HIV-infected participant was given treatment in the United States. Researchers ran immunoSEQ v3.0 at survey level. The table came from immunoSEQ multiplex PCR; TCRdb's copy has only in-frame clones and leaves some out. The sample carries roughly 19,000 clones, approximately 86% recorded once. General study points: The clones with expansion before ART were dominant in the repertoire at all time points. All blood samples came from the years 2004 to 2017, possibly under older ART regimens.

The rearrangement uses TRBV14 and TRBJ1-4; D gene ambiguous. The sequencing here drew on unsorted PBMCs, taken 2.4 years after starting antiretroviral therapy. This TCR came from a man in his forties with HIV. In DNA form, the CDR3 reads TGTGCCAGCAGCCAAGATATTGGGAGAAATGAAAAACTGTTTTTT. Encoded protein: CASSQDIGRNEKLFF.